The T cell receptor beta chain described here comes from a study of blood T cell repertoires in COVID-19. Study as a whole: Some COVID-19 samples were acute and others convalescent; all came from the United States, Italy and Spain. The analysed material was cDNA or gDNA that came from T cells, B-cell-depleted T cells, or PBMCs.

Looked up from germline, CDR1 is LGHDT and CDR2 is YNNKEL (reference sequence). This CDR3 has 14 amino acids. V lost 2 bases to trimming and J lost 4 bases; unmatched junction nucleotides: 3. Per the original data handling: Reference gene primer amplification yielded estimated nucleated cell counts. Produced via immunoSEQ multiplex PCR; TCRdb's table is partial and in-frame only. V and J calls and clone size follow that table, whereas D and trimming were derived from the DNA. Among 35,000 to 40,000 clones listed, roughly nine tenths were seen once. The clonotype was recovered from a man between 70 and 80 years old with acute or convalescent COVID-19. The sequenced material came from peripheral blood. This chain uses TRBV3-1 (or the pseudogene TRBV3-2) with TRBJ2-5, with 8 bases lining up with TRBD1. The CDR3 DNA reads as TGTGCCAGCAGCCAAAGGGGACAGGTAGAGACCCAGTACTTC. This gives the protein CASSQRGQVETQYF.